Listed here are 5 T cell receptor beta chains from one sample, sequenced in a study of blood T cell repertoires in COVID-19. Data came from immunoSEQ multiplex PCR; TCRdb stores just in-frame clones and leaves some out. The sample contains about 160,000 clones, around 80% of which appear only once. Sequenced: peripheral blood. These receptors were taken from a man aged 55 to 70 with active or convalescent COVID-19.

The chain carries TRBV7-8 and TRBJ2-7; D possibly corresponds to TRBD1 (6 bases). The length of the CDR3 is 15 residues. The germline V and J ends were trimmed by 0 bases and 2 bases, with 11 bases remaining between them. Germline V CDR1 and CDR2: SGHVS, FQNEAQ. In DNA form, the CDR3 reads TGTGCCAGCAGCTTAGCGCTGGCAGGGGCCTACGAGCAGTACTTC. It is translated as CASSLALAGAYEQYF.

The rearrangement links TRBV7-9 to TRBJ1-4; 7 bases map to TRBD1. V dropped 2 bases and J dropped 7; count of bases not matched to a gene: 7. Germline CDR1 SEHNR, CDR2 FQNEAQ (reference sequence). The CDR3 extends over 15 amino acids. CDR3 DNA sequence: TGTGCCAGCAGCTTACTCCCAGGGGGTGTTGAAAAACTGTTTTTT. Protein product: CASSLLPGGVEKLFF.

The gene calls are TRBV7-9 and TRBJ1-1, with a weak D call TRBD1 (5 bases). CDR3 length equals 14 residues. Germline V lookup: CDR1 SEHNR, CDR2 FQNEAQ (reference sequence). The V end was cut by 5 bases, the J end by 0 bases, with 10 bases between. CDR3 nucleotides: TGTGCCAGCAGCATGGGGGGACTGAACACTGAAGCTTTCTTT. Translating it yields CASSMGGLNTEAFF.

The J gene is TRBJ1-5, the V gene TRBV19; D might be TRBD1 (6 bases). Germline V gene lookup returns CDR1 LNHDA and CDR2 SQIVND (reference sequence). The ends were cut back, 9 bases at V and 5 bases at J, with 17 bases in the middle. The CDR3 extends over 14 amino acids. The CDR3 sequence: CASLDRRPDQPQHF. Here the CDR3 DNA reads TGTGCCAGCCTTGACAGGAGGCCAGATCAGCCCCAGCATTTT. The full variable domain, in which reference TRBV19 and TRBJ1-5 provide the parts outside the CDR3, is DGGITQSPKYLFRKEGQNVTLSCEQNLNHDAMYWYRQDPGQGLRLIYYSQIVNDFQKGDIAEGYSVSREKKESFPLTVTSAQKNPTAFYLCASLDRRPDQPQHFGDGTRLSIL.

CDR3: CASSSGAGTEGDTQYF. In nucleotides, the CDR3 is TGTGCCAGCAGCTCCGGGGCGGGGACAGAGGGAGATACGCAGTATTTT. This chain connects TRBV11-3 to TRBJ2-3; D is possibly TRBD1 (7 bases). The V gene lost 4 bases and the J gene lost 5 bases, with 19 bases spanning the gap. Per germline, CDR1 SGHNT and CDR2 YENEEA. The CDR3 has 16 amino acids. The entire variable domain, with the rest obtained from reference TRBV11-3 and TRBJ2-3, is as follows: EAGVVQSPRYKIIEKKQPVAFWCNPISGHNTLYWYLQNLGQGPELLIRYENEEAVDDSQLPKDRFSAERLKGVDSTLKIQPAELGDSAVYLCASSSGAGTEGDTQYFGPGTRLTVL.